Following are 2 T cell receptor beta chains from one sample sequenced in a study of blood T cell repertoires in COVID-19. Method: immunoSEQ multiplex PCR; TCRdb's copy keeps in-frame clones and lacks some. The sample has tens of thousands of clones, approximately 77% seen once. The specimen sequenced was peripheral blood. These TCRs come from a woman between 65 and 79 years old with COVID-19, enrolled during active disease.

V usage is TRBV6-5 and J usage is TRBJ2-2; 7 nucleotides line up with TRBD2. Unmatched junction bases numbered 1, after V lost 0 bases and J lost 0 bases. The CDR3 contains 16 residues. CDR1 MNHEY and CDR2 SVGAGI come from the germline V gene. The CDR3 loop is CASSYSAGANTGELFF. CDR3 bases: TGTGCCAGCAGTTACTCGGCGGGAGCGAACACCGGGGAGCTGTTTTTT.

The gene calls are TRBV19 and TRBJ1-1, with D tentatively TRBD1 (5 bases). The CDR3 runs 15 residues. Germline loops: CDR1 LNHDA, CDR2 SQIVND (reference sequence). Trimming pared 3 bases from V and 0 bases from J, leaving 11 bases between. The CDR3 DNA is TGTGCCAGTAGTATCGGGAGGGGTTTGAACACTGAAGCTTTCTTT. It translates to CASSIGRGLNTEAFF.